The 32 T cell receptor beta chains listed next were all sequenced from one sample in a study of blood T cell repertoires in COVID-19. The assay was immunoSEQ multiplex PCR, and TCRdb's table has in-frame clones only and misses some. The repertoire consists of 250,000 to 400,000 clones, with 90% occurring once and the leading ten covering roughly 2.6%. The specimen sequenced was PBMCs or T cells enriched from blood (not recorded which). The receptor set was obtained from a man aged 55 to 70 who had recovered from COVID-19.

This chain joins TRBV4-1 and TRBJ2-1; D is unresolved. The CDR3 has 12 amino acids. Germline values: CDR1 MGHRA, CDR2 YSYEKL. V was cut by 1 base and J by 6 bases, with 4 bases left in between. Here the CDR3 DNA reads TGCGCCAGCAGCCAAGGTCTCAATGAGCAGTTCTTC. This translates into CASSQGLNEQFF.

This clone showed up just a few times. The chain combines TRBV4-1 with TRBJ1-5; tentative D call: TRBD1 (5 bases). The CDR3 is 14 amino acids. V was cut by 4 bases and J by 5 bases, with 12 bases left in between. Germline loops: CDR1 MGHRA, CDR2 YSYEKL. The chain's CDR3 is CASSLIDSHQPQHF. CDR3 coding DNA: TGCGCCAGCAGCCTTATCGACAGTCATCAGCCCCAGCATTTT.

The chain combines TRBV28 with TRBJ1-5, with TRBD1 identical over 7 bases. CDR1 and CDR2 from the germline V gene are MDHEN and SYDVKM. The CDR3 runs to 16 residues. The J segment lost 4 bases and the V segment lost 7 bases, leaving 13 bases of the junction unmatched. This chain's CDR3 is CASKLTTGSSNQPQHF. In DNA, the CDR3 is TGTGCCAGCAAGCTAACGACAGGGTCGAGTAATCAGCCCCAGCATTTT.

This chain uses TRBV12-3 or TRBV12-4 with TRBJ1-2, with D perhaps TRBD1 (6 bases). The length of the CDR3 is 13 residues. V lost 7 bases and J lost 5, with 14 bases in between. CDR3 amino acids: CASIKQGLYGYTF. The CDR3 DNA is TGTGCCAGCATCAAACAGGGCCTATATGGCTACACCTTC.

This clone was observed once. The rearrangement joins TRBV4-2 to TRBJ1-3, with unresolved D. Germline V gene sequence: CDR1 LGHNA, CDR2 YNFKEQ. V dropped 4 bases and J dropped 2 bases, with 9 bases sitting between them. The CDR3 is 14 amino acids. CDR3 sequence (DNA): TGTGCCAGCAGCCGCGAGGGAACTGGAAACACCATATATTTT. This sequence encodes CASSREGTGNTIYF.

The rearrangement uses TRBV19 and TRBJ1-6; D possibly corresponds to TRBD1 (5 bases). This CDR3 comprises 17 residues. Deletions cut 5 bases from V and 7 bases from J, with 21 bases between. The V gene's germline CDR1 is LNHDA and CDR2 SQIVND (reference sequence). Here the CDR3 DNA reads TGTGCCAGTAGTTTGGGTTCAGGGTCGGGTGTAAATTCACCCCTCCACTTT. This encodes CASSLGSGSGVNSPLHF.

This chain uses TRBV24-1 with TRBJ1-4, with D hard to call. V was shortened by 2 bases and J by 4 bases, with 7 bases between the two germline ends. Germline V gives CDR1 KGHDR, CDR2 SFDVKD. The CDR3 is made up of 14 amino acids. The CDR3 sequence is CATSDSKLNEKLFF. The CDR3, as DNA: TGTGCCACCAGTGATTCGAAGCTTAATGAAAAACTGTTTTTT.

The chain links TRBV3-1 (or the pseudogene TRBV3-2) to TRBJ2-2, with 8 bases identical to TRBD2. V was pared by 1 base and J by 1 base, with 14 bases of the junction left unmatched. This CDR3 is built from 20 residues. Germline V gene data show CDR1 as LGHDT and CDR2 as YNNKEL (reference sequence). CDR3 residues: CASSQVREGRWRVNTGELFF. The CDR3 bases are TGTGCCAGCAGCCAAGTTCGGGAGGGGCGGTGGAGGGTGAACACCGGGGAGCTGTTTTTT.

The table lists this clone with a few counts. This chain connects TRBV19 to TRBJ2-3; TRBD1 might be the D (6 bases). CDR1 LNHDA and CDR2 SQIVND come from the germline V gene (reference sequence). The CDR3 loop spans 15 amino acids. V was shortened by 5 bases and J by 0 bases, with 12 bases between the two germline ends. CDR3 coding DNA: TGTGCCAGTAGTTACAGGGTGACTAGCACAGATACGCAGTATTTT. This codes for CASSYRVTSTDTQYF.

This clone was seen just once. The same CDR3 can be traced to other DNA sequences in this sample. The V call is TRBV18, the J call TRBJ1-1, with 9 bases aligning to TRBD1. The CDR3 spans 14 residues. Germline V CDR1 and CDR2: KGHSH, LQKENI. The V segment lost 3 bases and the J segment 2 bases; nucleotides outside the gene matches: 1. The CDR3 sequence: CASSPGQGNTEAFF. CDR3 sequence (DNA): TGTGCCAGCTCACCGGGACAGGGAAACACTGAAGCTTTCTTT.

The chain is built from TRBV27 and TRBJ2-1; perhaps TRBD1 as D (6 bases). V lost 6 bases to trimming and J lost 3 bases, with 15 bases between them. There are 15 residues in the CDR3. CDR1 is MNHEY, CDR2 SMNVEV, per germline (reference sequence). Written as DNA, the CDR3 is TGTGCCAGCAGACGTGGACAGCTGGACTACAATGAGCAGTTCTTC. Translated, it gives CASRRGQLDYNEQFF.

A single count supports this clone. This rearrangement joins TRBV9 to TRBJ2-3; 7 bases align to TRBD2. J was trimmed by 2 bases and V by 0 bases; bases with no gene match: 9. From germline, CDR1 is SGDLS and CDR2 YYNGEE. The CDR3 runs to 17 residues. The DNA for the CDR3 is TGTGCCAGCAGCGTAGGTGGGAGGACTAGGAACACAGATACGCAGTATTTT. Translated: CASSVGGRTRNTDTQYF.

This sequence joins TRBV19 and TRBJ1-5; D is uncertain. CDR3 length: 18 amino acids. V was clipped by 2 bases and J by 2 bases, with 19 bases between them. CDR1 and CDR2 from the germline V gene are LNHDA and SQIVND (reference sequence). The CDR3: CASSISRGRVSGNQPQHF. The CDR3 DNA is TGTGCCAGTAGTATATCGCGAGGGCGGGTTAGTGGCAATCAGCCCCAGCATTTT.

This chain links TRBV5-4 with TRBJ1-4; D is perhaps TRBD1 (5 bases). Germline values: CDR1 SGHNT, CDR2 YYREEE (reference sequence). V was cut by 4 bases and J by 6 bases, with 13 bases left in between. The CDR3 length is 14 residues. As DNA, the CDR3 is TGTGCCAGCAGCCGGGGGGGGGAGGATGAAAAACTGTTTTTT. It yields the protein CASSRGGEDEKLFF.

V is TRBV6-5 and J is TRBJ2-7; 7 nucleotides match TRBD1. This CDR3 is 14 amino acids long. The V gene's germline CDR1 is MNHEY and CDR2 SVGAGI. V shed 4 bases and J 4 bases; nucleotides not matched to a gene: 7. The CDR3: CASSLDRSRYEQYF. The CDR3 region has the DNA TGTGCCAGCAGTTTGGACAGGTCGAGGTACGAGCAGTACTTC.

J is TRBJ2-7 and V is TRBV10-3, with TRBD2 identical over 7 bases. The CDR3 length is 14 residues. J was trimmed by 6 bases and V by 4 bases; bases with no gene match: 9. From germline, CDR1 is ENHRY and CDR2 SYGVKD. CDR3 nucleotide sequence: TGTGCCATCAGTGGATTCAGCGGGAACGGCGAGCAGTACTTC. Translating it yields CAISGFSGNGEQYF.

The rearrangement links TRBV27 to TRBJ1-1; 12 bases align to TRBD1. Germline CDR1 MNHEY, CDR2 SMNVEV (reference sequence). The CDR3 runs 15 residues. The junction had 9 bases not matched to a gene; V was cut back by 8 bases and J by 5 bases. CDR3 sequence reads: CASAGQGASGTEAFF. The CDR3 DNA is TGTGCCAGCGCGGGACAGGGGGCTTCGGGAACTGAAGCTTTCTTT.

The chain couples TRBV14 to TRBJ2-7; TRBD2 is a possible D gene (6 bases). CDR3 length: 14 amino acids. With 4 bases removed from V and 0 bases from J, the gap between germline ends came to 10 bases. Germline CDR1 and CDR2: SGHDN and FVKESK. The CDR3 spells CASSPRGSSYEQYF. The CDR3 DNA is TGTGCCAGCAGCCCGCGGGGTTCCTCCTACGAGCAGTACTTC.

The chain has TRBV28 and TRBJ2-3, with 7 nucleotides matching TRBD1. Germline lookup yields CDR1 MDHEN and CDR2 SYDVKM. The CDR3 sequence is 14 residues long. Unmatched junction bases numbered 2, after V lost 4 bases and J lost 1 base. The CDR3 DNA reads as TGTGCCAGCAGTTCGGGACAGCGCACAGATACGCAGTATTTT. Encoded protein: CASSSGQRTDTQYF.

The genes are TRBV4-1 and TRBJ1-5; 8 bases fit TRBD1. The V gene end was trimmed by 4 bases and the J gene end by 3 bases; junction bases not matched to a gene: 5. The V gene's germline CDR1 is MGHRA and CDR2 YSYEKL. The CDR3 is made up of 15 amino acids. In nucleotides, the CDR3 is TGCGCCAGCAGCCTCGGACAGGGCAACAATCAGCCCCAGCATTTT. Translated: CASSLGQGNNQPQHF.

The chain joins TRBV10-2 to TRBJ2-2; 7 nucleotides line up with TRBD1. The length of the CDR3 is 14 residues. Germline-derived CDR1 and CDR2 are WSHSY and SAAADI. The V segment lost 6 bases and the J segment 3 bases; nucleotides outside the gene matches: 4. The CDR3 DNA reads TGCGCCAGCAGAACCGGGACAGACACCGGGGAGCTGTTTTTT. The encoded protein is CASRTGTDTGELFF.

The CDR3, as DNA: TGTGCCAGCAGCGAGAACCTAAGGAGCGGCTACGAGCAGTACTTC. The encoded protein is CASSENLRSGYEQYF. The chain joins TRBV7-8 to TRBJ2-7; possible D gene TRBD2, 5 bases. The ends were cut back, 5 bases at V and 3 bases at J, with 17 bases in the middle. Germline V gives CDR1 SGHVS, CDR2 FQNEAQ. This CDR3 comprises 15 residues.

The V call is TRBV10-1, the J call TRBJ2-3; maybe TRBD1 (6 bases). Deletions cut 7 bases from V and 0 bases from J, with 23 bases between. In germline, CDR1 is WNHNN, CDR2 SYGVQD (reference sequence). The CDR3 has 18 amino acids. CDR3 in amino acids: CASKGYRALQLSTDTQYF. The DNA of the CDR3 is TGCGCCAGCAAGGGGTACAGGGCCCTCCAATTGAGCACAGATACGCAGTATTTT.

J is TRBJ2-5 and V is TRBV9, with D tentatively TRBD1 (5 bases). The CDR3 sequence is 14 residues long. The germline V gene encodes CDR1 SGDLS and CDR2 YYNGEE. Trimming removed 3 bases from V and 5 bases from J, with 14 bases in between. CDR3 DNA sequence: TGTGCCAGCAGCGCATTAGCAGGGCCGGAGACCCAGTACTTC. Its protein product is CASSALAGPETQYF.

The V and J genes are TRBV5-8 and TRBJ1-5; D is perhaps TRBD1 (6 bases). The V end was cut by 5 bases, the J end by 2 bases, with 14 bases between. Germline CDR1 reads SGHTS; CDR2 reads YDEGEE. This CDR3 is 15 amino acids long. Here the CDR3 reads CASRPQGYGNQPQHF. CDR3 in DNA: TGTGCCAGCAGACCACAGGGTTACGGCAATCAGCCCCAGCATTTT.

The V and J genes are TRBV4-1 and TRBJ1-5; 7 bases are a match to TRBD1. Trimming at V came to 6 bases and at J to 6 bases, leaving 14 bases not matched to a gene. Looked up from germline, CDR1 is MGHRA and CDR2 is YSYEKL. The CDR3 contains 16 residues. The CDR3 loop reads CASSEGTEGWAQPQHF. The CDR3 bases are TGCGCCAGCAGTGAAGGGACAGAGGGATGGGCTCAGCCCCAGCATTTT.

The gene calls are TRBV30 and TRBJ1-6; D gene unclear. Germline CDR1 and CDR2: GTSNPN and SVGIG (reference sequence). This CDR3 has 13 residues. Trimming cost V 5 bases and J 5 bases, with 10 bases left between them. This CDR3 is CAWCPRDNSPLHF. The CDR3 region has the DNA TGTGCCTGGTGTCCGAGGGATAATTCACCCCTCCACTTT.

The CDR3 loop reads CASSVVASGSFDEQFF. CDR3 nucleotides: TGTGCCAGCAGCGTAGTGGCTAGCGGGAGTTTCGATGAGCAGTTCTTC. This rearrangement joins TRBV9 to TRBJ2-1; 10 nucleotides match TRBD2. The V gene's germline CDR1 is SGDLS and CDR2 YYNGEE. CDR3 size: 16 residues. With V trimmed by 0 bases and J by 8 bases, 8 bases remained unmatched.

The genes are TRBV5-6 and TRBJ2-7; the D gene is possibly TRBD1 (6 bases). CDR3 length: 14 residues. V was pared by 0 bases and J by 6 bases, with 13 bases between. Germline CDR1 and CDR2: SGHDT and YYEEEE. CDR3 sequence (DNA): TGTGCCAGCAGCTTGGTGGGGGCGGCTTCCGAGCAGTACTTC. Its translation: CASSLVGAASEQYF.

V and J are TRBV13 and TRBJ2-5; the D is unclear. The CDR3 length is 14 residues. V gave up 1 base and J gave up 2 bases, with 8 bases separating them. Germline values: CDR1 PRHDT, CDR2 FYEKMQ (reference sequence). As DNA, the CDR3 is TGTGCCAGCAGCTTAGACCGGAGACAAGAGACCCAGTACTTC. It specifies CASSLDRRQETQYF. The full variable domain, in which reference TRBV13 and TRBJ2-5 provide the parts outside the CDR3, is AAGVIQSPRHLIKEKRETATLKCYPIPRHDTVYWYQQGPGQDPQFLISFYEKMQSDKGSIPDRFSAQQFSDYHSELNMSSLELGDSALYFCASSLDRRQETQYFGPGTRLLVL.

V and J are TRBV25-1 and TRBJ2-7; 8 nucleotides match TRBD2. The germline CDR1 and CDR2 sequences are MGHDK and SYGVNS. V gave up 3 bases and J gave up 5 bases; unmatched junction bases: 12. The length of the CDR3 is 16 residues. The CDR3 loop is CASSDPLVGRAHEQYF. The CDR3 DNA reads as TGTGCCAGCAGTGACCCCCTGGTCGGGAGGGCCCACGAGCAGTACTTC.

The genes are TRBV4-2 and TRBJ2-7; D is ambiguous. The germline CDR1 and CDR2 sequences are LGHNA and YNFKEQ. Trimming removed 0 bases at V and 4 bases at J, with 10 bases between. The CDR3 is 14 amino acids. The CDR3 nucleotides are TGTGCCAGCAGCCAAGATAGGAGTTCTTACGAGCAGTACTTC. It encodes CASSQDRSSYEQYF.